This T cell receptor beta chain derives from a study of STAT5B mutations in CD4+ large granular lymphocyte leukemia. Germline CDR1 and CDR2: SGHNT and YENEEA. This CDR3 is built from 14 residues. Deletions cut 2 bases from V and 1 base from J, with 8 bases between. Study-level results: Compared with healthy controls (2/35), patient top clones favored TRBV06 (8/27). Around 25% of private leukemic clonotypes occurred rarely in other patients' non-leukemic repertoires.

A remark on this clone: Its specificity is unknown.

The table came from immunoSEQ multiplex PCR; TCRdb's copy has only in-frame clones and leaves some out. The sample carries 37,000 or so clones, about 88% recorded once. Sequenced sample: CD4+ T cells from blood buffy coats. This TCR derives from a human donor in good health. This chain connects TRBV11-3 to TRBJ1-1, with D tentatively TRBD1 (5 bases). CDR3 in amino acids: CASSLQGENTEAFF. CDR3 sequence (DNA): TGTGCCAGCAGCTTACAGGGAGAGAACACTGAAGCTTTCTTT.